Reported below is one T cell receptor (beta chain). Its antigen remains unidentified. The data originate from a study of T cell responses to AZD1222 COVID-19 vaccine. Overall study context: Samples with a second dose at about 4 or about 12 weeks were pooled together. Study findings and constraints: Among spike-specific TCRs, nearly half reportedly target unmutated variant regions. CD4 TCRs covered the whole spike, strongest at regions 160-218 and 743-854. Clonal diversity was possibly underestimated; the donors were predominantly white British and more often female.

The repertoire was sequenced with immunoSEQ multiplex PCR; TCRdb's copy has only in-frame clones and lacks some. The sample has about 100,000 clones; 85% to 90% are singletons. Germline-derived CDR1 and CDR2 are MDHEN and SYDVKM. V lost 3 bases and J lost 6, with 18 bases in between. CDR3 length: 16 amino acids. Sequenced material: peripheral blood, taken on day 0 of AZD1222 vaccination. This clonotype was obtained from an adult in good health. V usage is TRBV28 and J usage is TRBJ1-5; D might be TRBD1 (5 bases). The chain's CDR3 is CASSFEGLGFSQPQHF. The CDR3 DNA reads TGTGCCAGCAGTTTTGAGGGGCTGGGCTTTAGTCAGCCCCAGCATTTT.